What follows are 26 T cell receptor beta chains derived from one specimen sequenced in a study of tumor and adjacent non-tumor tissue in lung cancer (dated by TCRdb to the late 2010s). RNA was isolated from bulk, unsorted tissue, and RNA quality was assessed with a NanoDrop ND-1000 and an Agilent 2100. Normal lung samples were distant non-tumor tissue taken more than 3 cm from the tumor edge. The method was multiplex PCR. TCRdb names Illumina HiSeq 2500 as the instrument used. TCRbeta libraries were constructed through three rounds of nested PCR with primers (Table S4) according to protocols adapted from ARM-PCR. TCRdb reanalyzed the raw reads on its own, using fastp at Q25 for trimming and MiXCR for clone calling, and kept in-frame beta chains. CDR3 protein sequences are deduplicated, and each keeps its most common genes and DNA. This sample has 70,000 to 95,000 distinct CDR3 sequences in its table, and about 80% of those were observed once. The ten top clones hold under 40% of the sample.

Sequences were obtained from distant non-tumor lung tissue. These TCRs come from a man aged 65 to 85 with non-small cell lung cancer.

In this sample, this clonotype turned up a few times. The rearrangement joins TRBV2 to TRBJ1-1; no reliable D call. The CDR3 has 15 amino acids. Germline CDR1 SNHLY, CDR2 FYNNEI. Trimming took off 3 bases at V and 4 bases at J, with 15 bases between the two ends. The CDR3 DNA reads TGTGCCAGCAGTGAGACGGCCTCAACGGGCACTGAAGCTTTCTTT. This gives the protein CASSETASTGTEAFF.

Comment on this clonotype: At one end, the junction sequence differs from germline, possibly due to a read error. As DNA, the CDR3 is TGTGCCAGCAGCCAACCCGGGACCTTCGGAAAACCGTTTTTT. Its translation: CASSQPGTFGKPFF. The chain carries TRBV4-2 and TRBJ1-4; tentatively, D is TRBD1 (5 bases). The CDR3 is made up of 14 amino acids. The germline gives CDR1 LGHNA, CDR2 YNFKEQ.

The CDR3 region has the DNA TGTGCCAGCAACCCCCATCCCGACAGGGACGCCTCCTACGAGCAGTACTTC. Amino acid sequence: CASNPHPDRDASYEQYF. The V call is TRBV13, the J call TRBJ2-7; 7 bases are shared with TRBD1. The CDR3 consists of 17 residues. J gave up 0 bases and V 7 bases, and 15 bases lay outside the gene matches. CDR1 is PRHDT and CDR2 is FYEKMQ in the germline V gene (reference sequence).

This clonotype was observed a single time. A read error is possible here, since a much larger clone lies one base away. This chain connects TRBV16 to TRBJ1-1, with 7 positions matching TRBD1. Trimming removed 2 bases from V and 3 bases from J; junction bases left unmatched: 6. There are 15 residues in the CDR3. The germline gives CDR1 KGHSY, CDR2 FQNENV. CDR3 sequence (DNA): TGTGCCAGCAGCCAACTGGAGACAGGGTACACTGAAGCTTTCTTT. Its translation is CASSQLETGYTEAFF.

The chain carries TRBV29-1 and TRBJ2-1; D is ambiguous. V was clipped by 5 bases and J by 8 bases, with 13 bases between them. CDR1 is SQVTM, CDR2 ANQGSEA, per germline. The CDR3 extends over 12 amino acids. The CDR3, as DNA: TGCAGCGTTATATTCTGGAGCCATGAGCAGTTCTTC. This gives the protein CSVIFWSHEQFF.

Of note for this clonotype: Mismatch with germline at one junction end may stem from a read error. The CDR3 spells CTITKEWDSLYGYTF. Here the CDR3 DNA reads TGTACCATCACTAAGGAATGGGACAGCCTATATGGCTACACCTTC. This sequence joins TRBV10-3 and TRBJ1-2, with 7 bases aligning to TRBD1. This CDR3 contains 15 residues. Per germline, CDR1 ENHRY and CDR2 SYGVKD.

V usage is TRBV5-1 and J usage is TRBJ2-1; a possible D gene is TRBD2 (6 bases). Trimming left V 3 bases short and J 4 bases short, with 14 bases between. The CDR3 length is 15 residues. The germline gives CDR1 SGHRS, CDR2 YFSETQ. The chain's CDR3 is CASSSGVAVYNEQFF. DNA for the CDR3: TGCGCCAGCAGCTCGGGAGTAGCGGTGTACAATGAGCAGTTCTTC.

The chain's CDR3 is CSVRRPGGGLTEAFF. In DNA form, the CDR3 reads TGCAGCGTGAGAAGACCAGGGGGCGGCCTAACAGAAGCTTTCTTT. The chain employs TRBV29-1 and TRBJ1-1; 8 positions match TRBD1. The CDR3 consists of 15 residues. CDR1 and CDR2 (germline): SQVTM, ANQGSEA. Trimming cost V 6 bases and J 8 bases; bases outside gene matches: 17.

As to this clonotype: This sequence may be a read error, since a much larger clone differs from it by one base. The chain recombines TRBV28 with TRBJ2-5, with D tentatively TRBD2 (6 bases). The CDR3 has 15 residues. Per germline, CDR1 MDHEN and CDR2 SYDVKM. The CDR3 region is CAISLVGGPEETQYF. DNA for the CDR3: TGTGCCATCAGTTTAGTGGGAGGCCCGGAGGAGACCCAGTACTTC.

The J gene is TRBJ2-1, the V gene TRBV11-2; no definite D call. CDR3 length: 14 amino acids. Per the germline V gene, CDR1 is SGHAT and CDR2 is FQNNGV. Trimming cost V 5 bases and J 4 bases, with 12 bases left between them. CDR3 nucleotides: TGTGCCAGCAGCACCCAATGGCAGTACAATGAGCAGTTCTTC. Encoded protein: CASSTQWQYNEQFF.

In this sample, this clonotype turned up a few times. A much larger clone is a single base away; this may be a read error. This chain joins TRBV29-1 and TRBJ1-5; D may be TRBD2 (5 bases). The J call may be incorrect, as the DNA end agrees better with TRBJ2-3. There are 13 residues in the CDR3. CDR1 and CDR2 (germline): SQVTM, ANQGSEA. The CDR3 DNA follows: TGCAGCGTTGAGGCGGGTGTGGGTCAGCCCCAGTATTTT. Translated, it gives CSVEAGVGQPQYF.

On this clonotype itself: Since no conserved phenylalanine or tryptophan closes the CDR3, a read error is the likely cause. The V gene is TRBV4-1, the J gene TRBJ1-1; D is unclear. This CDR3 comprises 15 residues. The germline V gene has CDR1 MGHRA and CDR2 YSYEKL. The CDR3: CASSPEGTSDTEAFI. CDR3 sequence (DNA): TGCGCTAGTAGCCCGGAGGGCACTTCAGACACTGAAGCTTTCATT.

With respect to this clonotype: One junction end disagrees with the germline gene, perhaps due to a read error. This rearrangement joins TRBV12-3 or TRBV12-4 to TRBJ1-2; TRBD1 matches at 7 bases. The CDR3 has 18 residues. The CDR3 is CASSFGTEVSTTNYGYSF. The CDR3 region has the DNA TGTGCCAGCAGTTTCGGGACAGAGGTTTCGACTACTAACTATGGCTACAGCTTC.

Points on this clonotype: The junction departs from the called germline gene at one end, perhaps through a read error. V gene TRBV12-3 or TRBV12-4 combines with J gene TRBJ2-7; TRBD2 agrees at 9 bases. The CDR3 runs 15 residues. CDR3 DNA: TGTGCCAGCAGTCGGATTAGCGGGAGAAGGGACGAGCATTACTTC. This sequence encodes CASSRISGRRDEHYF.

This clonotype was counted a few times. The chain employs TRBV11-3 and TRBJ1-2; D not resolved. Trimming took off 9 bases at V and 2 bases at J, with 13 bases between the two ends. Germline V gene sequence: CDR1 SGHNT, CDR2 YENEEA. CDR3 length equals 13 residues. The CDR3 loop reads CASSPRRNYGYTF. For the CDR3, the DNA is TGTGCCAGTAGCCCGCGACGGAACTATGGCTACACCTTC.

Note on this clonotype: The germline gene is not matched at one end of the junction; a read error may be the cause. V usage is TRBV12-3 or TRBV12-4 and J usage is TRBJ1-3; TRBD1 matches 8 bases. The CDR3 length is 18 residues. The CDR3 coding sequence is TGTGCCAGCAGTTGTCCCGGGACAGGAATCGGCTCTGGAAACACCTTATATTTT. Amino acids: CASSCPGTGIGSGNTLYF.

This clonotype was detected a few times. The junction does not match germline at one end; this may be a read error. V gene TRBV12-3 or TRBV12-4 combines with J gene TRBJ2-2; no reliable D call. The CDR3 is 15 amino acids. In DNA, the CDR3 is TGTGCCAGCACTCCCCAACATGGGAACGCCGGAGAGCTCTTTTTT. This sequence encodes CASTPQHGNAGELFF.

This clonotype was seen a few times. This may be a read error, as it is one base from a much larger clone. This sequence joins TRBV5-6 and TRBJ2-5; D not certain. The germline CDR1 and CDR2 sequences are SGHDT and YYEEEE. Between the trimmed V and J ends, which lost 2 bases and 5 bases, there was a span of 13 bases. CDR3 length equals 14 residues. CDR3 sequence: CASSFITDGETQYF. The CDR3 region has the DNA TGTGCCAGCAGCTTTATTACGGATGGGGAGACCCAGTACTTC. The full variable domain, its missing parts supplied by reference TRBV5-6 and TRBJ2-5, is DAGVTQSPTHLIKTRGQQVTLRCSPKSGHDTVSWYQQALGQGPQFIFQYYEEEERQRGNFPDRFSGHQFPNYSSELNVNALLLGDSALYLCASSFITDGETQYFGPGTRLLVL.

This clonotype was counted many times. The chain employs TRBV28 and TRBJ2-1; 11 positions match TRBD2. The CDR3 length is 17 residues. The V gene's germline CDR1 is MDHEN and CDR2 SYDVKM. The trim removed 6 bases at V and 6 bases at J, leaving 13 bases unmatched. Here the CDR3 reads CASSPRRTSGSGNEQFF. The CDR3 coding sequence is TGTGCCAGCAGCCCAAGGCGAACTAGCGGGAGTGGCAATGAGCAGTTCTTC. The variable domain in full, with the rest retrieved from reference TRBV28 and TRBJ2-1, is DVKVTQSSRYLVKRTGEKVFLECVQDMDHENMFWYRQDPGLGLRLIYFSYDVKMKEKGDIPEGYSVSREKKERFSLILESASTNQTSMYLCASSPRRTSGSGNEQFFGPGTRLTVL.

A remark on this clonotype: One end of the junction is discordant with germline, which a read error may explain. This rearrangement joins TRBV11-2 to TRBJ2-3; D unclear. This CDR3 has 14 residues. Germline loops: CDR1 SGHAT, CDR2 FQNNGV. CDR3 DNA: TGTGACAGCAGCTCACAGTGGTTATCAGATACGCAGTATTTT. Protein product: CDSSSQWLSDTQYF.

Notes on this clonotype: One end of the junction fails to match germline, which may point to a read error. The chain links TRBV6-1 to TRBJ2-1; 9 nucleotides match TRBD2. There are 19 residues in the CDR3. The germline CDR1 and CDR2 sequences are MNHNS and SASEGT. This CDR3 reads CASSEDTQLQREAPNEQFF. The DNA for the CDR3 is TGTGCTAGCAGTGAAGACACGCAGTTACAGCGGGAGGCCCCCAATGAGCAGTTCTTC.

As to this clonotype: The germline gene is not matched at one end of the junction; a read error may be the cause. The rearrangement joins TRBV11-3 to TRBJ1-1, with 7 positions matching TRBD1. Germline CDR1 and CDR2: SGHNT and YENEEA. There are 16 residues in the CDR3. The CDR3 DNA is TGTGCCAGAAGTCTCCGGGACAGAACCCTGAACACTGAAGTTTTCTTT. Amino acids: CARSLRDRTLNTEVFF.

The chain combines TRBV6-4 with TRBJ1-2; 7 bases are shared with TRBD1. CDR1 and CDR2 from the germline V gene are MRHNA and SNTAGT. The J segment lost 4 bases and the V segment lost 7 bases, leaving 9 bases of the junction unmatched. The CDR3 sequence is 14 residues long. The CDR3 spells CASNGGDSSYGYTF. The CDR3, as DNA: TGTGCCAGCAATGGGGGGGACAGTTCCTATGGCTACACCTTC.

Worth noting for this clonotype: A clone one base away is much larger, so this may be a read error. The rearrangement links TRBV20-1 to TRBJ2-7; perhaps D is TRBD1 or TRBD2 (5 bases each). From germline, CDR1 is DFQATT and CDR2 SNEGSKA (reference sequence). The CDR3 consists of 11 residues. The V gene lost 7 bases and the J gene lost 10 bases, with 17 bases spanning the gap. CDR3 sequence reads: CSVTGAVDQYF. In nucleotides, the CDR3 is TGCAGTGTTACCGGGGCAGTCGATCAGTACTTC.

CDR3 sequence reads: CSIREGPTGTYEQYF. Written as DNA, the CDR3 is TGCAGTATTAGAGAAGGACCAACGGGGACTTACGAGCAGTACTTC. This chain links TRBV20-1 with TRBJ2-7; TRBD2 is a possible D gene (6 bases). Germline assignment: CDR1 DFQATT and CDR2 SNEGSKA (reference sequence). The CDR3 spans 15 residues. V lost 8 bases to trimming and J lost 4 bases, with 24 bases between them.

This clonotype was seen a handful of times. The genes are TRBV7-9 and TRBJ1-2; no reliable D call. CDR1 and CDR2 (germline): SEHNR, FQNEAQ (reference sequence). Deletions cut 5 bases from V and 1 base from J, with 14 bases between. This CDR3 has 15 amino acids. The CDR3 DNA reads TGTGCCAGCAGCCCAAAAACGGGAATTAACTATGGCTACACCTTC. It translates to CASSPKTGINYGYTF.